This T cell receptor (beta chain) was captured in a study of blood T cell repertoires in COVID-19. About the research overall: Donors in the United States, Italy and Spain gave samples during acute or convalescent COVID-19. Sample material is recorded as cDNA or gDNA derived from T cells, B-cell-depleted T cells, or PBMCs.

In the authors' methods: Amplified reference gene primers provided the basis for estimating nucleated cell counts. Sequencing used immunoSEQ multiplex PCR; TCRdb keeps in-frame clones, though not all of them. The V and J calls and the clone size are those of that table, but D and trimming were determined from the DNA. The table lists about 14,000 clones, approximately 80% of them singletons, with about a quarter in the top ten. After removal of 5 bases from V and 6 bases from J, the junction contained 6 bases not matched to a gene. Germline V gene lookup returns CDR1 MNHEY and CDR2 SMNVEV (reference sequence). This CDR3 contains 15 residues.

The sequencing input was peripheral blood. The chain links TRBV27 to TRBJ1-5, with TRBD1 matching 11 bases. This TCR derives from a woman between 50 and 59 years old with active or convalescent COVID-19. The CDR3 loop is CASSARTGGSQPQHF. CDR3 in DNA: TGTGCCAGCAGTGCCCGGACAGGGGGCAGTCAGCCCCAGCATTTT.